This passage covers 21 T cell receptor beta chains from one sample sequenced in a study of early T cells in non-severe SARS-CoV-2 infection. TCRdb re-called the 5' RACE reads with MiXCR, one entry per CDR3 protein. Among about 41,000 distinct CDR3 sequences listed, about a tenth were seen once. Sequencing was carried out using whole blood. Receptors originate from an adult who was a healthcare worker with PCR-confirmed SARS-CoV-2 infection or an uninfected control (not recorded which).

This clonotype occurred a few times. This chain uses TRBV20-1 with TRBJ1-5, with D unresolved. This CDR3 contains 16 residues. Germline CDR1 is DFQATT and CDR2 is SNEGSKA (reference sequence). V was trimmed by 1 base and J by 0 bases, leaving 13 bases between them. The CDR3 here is CSARASTGHSNQPQHF. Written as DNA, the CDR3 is TGCAGTGCTAGAGCCTCTACCGGGCATAGCAATCAGCCCCAGCATTTT.

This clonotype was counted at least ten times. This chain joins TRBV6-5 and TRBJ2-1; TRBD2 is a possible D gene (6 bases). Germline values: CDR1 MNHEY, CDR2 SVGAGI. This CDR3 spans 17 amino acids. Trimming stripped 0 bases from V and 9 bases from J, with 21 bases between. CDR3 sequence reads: CASSYSRERSSRGEQFF. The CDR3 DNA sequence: TGTGCCAGCAGTTACTCCAGGGAGAGGTCGTCGCGGGGTGAGCAGTTCTTC.

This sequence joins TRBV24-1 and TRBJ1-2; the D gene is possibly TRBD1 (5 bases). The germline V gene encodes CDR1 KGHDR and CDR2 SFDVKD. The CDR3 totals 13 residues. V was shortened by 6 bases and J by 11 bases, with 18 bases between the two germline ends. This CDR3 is CATSQSDSGVYTF. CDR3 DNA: TGTGCCACCAGTCAGAGTGACAGCGGGGTATACACCTTC.

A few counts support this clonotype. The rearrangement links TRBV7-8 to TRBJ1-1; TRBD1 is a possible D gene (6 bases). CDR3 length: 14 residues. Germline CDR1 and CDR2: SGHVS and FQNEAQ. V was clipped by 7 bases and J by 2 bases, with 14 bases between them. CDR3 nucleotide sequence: TGTGCCAGCACCGTAGGACAGCCTAACACTGAAGCTTTCTTT. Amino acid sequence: CASTVGQPNTEAFF.

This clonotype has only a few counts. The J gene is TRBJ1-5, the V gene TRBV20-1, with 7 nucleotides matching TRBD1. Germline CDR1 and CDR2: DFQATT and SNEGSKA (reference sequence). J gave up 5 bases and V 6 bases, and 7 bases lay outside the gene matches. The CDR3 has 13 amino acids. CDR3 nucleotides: TGCAGTGCGGAAGGGACAGTAGATCAGCCCCAGCATTTT. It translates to CSAEGTVDQPQHF.

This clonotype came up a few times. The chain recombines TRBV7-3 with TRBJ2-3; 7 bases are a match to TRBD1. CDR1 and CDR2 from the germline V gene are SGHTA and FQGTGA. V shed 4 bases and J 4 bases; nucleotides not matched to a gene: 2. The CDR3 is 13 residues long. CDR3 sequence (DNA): TGTGCCAGCAGCTACCAGGGGGCAGATACGCAGTATTTT. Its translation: CASSYQGADTQYF.

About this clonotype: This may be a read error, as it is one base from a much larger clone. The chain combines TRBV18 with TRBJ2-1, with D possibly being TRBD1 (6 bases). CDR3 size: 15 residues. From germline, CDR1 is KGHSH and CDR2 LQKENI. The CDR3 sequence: CVSSVTGTSYNEQFF. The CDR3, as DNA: TGTGTCAGCTCAGTCACCGGGACATCCTACAATGAGCAGTTCTTC.

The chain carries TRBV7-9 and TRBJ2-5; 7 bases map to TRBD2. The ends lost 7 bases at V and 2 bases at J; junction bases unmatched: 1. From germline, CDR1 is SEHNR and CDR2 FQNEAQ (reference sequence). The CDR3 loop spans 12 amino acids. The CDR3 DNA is TGTGCCAGCAAGCGGGGTCAAGAGACCCAGTACTTC. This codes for CASKRGQETQYF.

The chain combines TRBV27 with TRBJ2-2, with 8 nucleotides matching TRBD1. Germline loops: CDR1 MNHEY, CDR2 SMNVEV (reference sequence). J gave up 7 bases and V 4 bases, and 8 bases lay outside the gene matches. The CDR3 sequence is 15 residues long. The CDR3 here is CASSWWTGRGGELFF. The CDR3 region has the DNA TGTGCCAGCAGTTGGTGGACAGGGCGGGGCGGGGAGCTGTTTTTT.

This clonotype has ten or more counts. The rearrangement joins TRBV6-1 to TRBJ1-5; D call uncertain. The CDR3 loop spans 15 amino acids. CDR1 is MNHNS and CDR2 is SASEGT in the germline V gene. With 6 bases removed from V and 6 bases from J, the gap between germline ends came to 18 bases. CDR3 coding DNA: TGTGCCAGCAGGACGGGATCCGGGGTAACTCAGCCCCAGCATTTT. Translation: CASRTGSGVTQPQHF.

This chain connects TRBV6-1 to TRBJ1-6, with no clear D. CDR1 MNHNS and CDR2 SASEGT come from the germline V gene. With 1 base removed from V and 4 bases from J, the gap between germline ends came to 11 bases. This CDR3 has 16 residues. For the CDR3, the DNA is TGTGCCAGCAGTGAAGGACCCAGGCCATATAATTCACCCCTCCACTTT. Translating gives CASSEGPRPYNSPLHF.

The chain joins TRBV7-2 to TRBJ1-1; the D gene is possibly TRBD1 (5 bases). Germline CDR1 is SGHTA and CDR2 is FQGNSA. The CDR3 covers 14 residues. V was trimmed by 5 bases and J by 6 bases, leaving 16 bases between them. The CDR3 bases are TGTGCCAGCAGCCCCATCGGGGGGTACGCTGAAGCTTTCTTT. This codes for CASSPIGGYAEAFF.

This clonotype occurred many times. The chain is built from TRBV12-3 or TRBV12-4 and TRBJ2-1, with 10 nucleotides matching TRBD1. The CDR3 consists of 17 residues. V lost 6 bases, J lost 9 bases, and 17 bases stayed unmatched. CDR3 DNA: TGTGCCAGCAGCCAACTCGGACAGGGGGGACTCCGCCGTGAGCAGTTCTTC. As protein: CASSQLGQGGLRREQFF.

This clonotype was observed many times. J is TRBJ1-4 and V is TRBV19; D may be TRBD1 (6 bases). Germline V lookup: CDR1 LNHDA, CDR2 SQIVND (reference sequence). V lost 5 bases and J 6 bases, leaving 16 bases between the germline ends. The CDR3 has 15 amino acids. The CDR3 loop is CASSLGWGQYEKLFF. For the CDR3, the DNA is TGTGCCAGTAGTCTTGGGTGGGGGCAGTATGAAAAACTGTTTTTT.

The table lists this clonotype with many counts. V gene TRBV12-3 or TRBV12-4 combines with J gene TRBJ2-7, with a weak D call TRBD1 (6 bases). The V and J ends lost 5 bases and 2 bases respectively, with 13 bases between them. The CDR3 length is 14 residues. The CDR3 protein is CASSPPGQTYEQYF. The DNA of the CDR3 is TGTGCCAGCAGTCCCCCAGGACAGACCTACGAGCAGTACTTC.

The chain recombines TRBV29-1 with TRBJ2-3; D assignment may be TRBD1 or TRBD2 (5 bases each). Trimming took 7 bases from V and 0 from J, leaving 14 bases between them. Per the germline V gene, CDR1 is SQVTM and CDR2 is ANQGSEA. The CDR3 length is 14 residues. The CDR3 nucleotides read TGCAGCGGAACCGCAAGGGACAGCACAGATACGCAGTATTTT. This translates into CSGTARDSTDTQYF.

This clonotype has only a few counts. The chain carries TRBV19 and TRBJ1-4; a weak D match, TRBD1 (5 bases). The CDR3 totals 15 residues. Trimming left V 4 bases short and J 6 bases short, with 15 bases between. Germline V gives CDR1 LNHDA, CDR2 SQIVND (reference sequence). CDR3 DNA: TGTGCCAGTAGTAATACGGGACGGCGAGATGAAAAACTGTTTTTT. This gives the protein CASSNTGRRDEKLFF.

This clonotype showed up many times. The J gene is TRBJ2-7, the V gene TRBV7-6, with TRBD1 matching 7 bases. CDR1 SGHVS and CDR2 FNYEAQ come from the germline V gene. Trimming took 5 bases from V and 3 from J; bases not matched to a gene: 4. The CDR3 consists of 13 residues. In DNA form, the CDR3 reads TGTGCCAGCAGCGTCAGACAGGGCTACGAGCAGTACTTC. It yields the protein CASSVRQGYEQYF.

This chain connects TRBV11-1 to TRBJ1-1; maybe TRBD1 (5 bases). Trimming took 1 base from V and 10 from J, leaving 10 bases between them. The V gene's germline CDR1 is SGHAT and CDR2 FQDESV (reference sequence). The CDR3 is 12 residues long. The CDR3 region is CASSLVDNLAFF. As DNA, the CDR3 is TGTGCCAGCAGCTTAGTGGACAATTTAGCTTTCTTT.

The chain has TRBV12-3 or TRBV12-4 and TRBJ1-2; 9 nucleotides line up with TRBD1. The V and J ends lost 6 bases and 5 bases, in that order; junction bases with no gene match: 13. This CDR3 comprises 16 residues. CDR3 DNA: TGTGCCAGCAGCACATGGGGACAGGGAGGTTGGTATGGCTACACCTTC. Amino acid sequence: CASSTWGQGGWYGYTF.

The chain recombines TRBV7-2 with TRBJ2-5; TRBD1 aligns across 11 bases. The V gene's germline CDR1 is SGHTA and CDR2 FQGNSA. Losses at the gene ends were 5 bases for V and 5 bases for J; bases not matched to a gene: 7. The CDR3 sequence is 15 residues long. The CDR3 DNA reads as TGTGCCAGCAGCGCCGGGACAGGGGGTCTGGAGACCCAGTACTTC. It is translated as CASSAGTGGLETQYF.